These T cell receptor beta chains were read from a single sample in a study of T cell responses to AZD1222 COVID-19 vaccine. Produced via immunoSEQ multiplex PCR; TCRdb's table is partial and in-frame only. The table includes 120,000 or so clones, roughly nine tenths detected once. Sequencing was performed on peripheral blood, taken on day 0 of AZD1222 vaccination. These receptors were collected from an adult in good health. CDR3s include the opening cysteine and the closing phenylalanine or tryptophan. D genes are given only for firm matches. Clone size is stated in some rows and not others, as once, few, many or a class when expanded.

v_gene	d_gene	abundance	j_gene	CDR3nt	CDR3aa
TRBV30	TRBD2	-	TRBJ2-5	TGTGCCTGGAGTAGTGGCCTAGCGGGGAAGACCCAGTACTTC	CAWSSGLAGKTQYF
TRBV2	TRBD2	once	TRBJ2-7	TGTGCCAGCAGTTCTAGCGGGGGAAACTACGAGCAGTACTTC	CASSSSGGNYEQYF
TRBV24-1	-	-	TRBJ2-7	TGTGCCACGGGGACGGACTCCTACGAGCAGTACTTC	CATGTDSYEQYF
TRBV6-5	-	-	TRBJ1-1	TGTGCCAGCAGTTACCAGGCTGATCACACTGAAGCTTTCTTT	CASSYQADHTEAFF
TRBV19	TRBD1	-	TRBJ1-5	TGTGCCAGTAGTATTGGACAGGGTGGTGATCAGCCCCAGCATTTT	CASSIGQGGDQPQHF
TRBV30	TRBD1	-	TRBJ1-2	TGTGCCTGGAGAGGACAGGGGGGGAATGGCTACACCTTC	CAWRGQGGNGYTF
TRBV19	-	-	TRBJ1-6	TGTGCCAGTAGTATAGGCCGCAGGGAAAATTCACCCCTCCACTTT	CASSIGRRENSPLHF
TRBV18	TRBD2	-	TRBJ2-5	TGTGCCAGCTCACCACCTAGCGGGTTAGAGACCCAGTACTTC	CASSPPSGLETQYF
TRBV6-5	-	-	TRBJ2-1	TGTGCCAGTGGGTTATCGGGGACCTACAATGAGCAGTTCTTC	CASGLSGTYNEQFF
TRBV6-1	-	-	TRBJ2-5	TGTGCCAGCAGTGATGTAGGCACGGGACAAGAGACCCAGTACTTC	CASSDVGTGQETQYF
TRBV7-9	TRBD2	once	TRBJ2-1	TGTGCCAGCATTAGTTGGGCGGGAGACTACAATGAGCAGTTCTTC	CASISWAGDYNEQFF
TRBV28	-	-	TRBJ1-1	TGTGCCAGCAGGGTACTGAACACTGAAGCTTTCTTT	CASRVLNTEAFF
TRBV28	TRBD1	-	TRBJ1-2	TGTGCCAGCAGTTCAAGGACAGGGCCTAACTATGGCTACACCTTC	CASSSRTGPNYGYTF
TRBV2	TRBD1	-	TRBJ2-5	TGTGCCAGAGCCTTCGGACAGGGGGAGACCCAGTACTTC	CARAFGQGETQYF
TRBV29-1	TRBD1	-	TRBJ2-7	TGCAGCGTTACAGGGGGCTCCCACGAGCAGTACTTC	CSVTGGSHEQYF
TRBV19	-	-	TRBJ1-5	TGTGCCAGTAGTCCCCCGATGGCAGATAATCAGCCCCAGCATTTT	CASSPPMADNQPQHF
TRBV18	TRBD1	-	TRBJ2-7	TGTGCCAGCTCACCGGCGGGACAGGGAGGGAACGAGCAGTACTTC	CASSPAGQGGNEQYF
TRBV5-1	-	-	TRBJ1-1	TGCGCCAGCAGCTTGGACACGCCTCGGACTGAAGCTTTCTTT	CASSLDTPRTEAFF